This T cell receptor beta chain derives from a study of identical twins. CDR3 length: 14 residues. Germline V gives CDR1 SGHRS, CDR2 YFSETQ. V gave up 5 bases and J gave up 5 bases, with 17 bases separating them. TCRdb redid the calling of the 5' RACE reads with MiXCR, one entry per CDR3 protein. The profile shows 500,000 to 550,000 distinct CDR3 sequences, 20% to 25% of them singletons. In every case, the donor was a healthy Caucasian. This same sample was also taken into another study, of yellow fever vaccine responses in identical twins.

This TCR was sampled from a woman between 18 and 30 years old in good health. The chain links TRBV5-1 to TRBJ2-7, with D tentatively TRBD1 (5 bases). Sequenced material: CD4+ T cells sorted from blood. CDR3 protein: CASSPTAGWNEQYV. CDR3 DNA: TGCGCCAGCAGTCCAACGGCAGGGTGGAACGAGCAGTACGTC.